A single sample is the source of the 5 T cell receptor beta chains below, sequenced in a study of type 1 regulatory T cells (dated by TCRdb to 2020 to 2023). Sequencing relied on an Illumina MiSeq. The public reads were run again by TCRdb, first through fastp at Q25 and then through MiXCR, and only productive beta chains were kept. Every CDR3 protein is listed once, alongside the most common genes and DNA of its rows. This sample comprises about 65,000 distinct CDR3 sequences, around 49% of them detected only once. The biggest ten clones account for about 2% of the sample. Their target antigens are unknown. Source material: cultured non-Tr1 T cells, either the whole culture or a sorted T cell fraction (not recorded which). The sample's cell subset or site label, in plain terms: non-Tr1 population from the T-allo10 product. These receptors were taken from a human donor in good health.

The chain recombines TRBV27 with TRBJ1-6; D gene ambiguous. Trimming stripped 5 bases from V and 0 bases from J, with 5 bases between. This CDR3 comprises 14 residues. From germline, CDR1 is MNHEY and CDR2 SMNVEV (reference sequence). DNA of the CDR3: TGTGCCAGCAGTGCAAGCTCCTATAATTCACCCCTCCACTTT. Amino acids: CASSASSYNSPLHF.

This clonotype was observed a few times. V gene TRBV20-1 combines with J gene TRBJ2-5; the D gene is possibly TRBD1 (6 bases). Looked up from germline, CDR1 is DFQATT and CDR2 is SNEGSKA (reference sequence). V was pared by 3 bases and J by 2 bases, with 13 bases between. The CDR3 contains 14 residues. As DNA, the CDR3 is TGCAGTGCTAGTTGGAGGCAGGGGCAAGAGACCCAGTACTTC. It codes for CSASWRQGQETQYF.

The V and J genes are TRBV20-1 and TRBJ2-3; 7 bases are a match to TRBD1. In germline, CDR1 is DFQATT, CDR2 SNEGSKA (reference sequence). Trimming removed 0 bases from V and 3 bases from J; junction bases left unmatched: 3. The CDR3 loop spans 14 amino acids. The CDR3 loop is CSARDPRGTDTQYF. The CDR3, as DNA: TGCAGTGCTAGAGATCCCAGGGGGACAGATACGCAGTATTTT.

This clonotype turned up a few times. CDR3 loop: CASSPGGTVTYEQYF. The CDR3, as DNA: TGTGCCAGCAGCCCAGGAGGGACCGTCACCTACGAGCAGTACTTC. The chain links TRBV7-9 to TRBJ2-7; tentatively, D is TRBD2 (6 bases). V lost 5 bases, J lost 2 bases, and 16 bases lay in between. The CDR3 totals 15 residues. Germline V gene data show CDR1 as SEHNR and CDR2 as FQNEAQ (reference sequence).

The chain links TRBV28 to TRBJ2-7; D is possibly TRBD2 (6 bases). V shed 4 bases and J shed 1 base, with 14 bases lying between them. The CDR3 sequence is 15 residues long. Germline-derived CDR1 and CDR2 are MDHEN and SYDVKM. In DNA, the CDR3 is TGTGCCAGCAGTTCCGCGGGATCCCGTTCCTACGAGCAGTACTTC. Translating it yields CASSSAGSRSYEQYF.